This entry lists 8 T cell receptor beta chains sequenced from one sample in a study of cytomegalovirus exposure and HLA in healthy donors. A multiplex PCR was run with 60 Vbeta primers and 13 Jbeta primers. Libraries were prepared by immunoSEQ multiplex PCR; TCRdb keeps only in-frame clonotypes and omits some of them. In the table there are more than 140,000 clones, under 70% of which are singletons. Material for sequencing was PBMCs. All receptors come from a woman aged 25 to 39 in good health and CMV-seropositive.

Comments on this clone: One end of the junction fails to match germline, which may point to a read error. The rearrangement joins TRBV6-5 to TRBJ2-3; 8 nucleotides align to TRBD1. Germline lookup yields CDR1 MNHEY and CDR2 SVGAGI. The CDR3 is 14 amino acids. The DNA for the CDR3 is TGTGCCAGCAGTTACTCGCGCCGGGACAGGCCCTCGCATTTT. Translating it yields CASSYSRRDRPSHF.

The J gene is TRBJ1-2, the V gene TRBV6-4; 8 nucleotides agree with TRBD1. The length of the CDR3 is 15 residues. The trim removed 8 bases at V and 5 bases at J, leaving 13 bases unmatched. Germline-derived CDR1 and CDR2 are MRHNA and SNTAGT. In nucleotides, the CDR3 is TGTGCCAGCTCAGCGCACCAGGGGGCGGAGTATGGCTACACCTTC. Amino acid sequence: CASSAHQGAEYGYTF.

The chain combines TRBV6-1 with TRBJ1-1; TRBD1 aligns across 7 bases. This CDR3 is built from 16 residues. From germline, CDR1 is MNHNS and CDR2 SASEGT. Unmatched junction bases numbered 8, after V lost 3 bases and J lost 1 base. The CDR3 DNA reads as TGTGCCAGCAGTGACTTGGACAGGACGGGGAACACTGAAGCTTTCTTT. Amino acid sequence: CASSDLDRTGNTEAFF.

The chain combines TRBV10-1 with TRBJ2-2; TRBD2 is a possible D gene (6 bases). Trimming took 7 bases from V and 6 from J, leaving 12 bases between them. The germline CDR1 and CDR2 sequences are WNHNN and SYGVQD (reference sequence). The CDR3 totals 13 residues. This CDR3 is CASKTRGAGELFF. Here the CDR3 DNA reads TGCGCCAGCAAGACCCGCGGGGCCGGGGAGCTGTTTTTT.

This sequence joins TRBV19 and TRBJ1-5, with 7 positions matching TRBD1. The CDR3 runs 15 residues. Germline V CDR1 and CDR2: LNHDA, SQIVND (reference sequence). V shed 4 bases and J 4 bases; nucleotides not matched to a gene: 7. The CDR3 nucleotides are TGTGCCAGTAGTACCCCCGGGACAGCTAATCAGCCCCAGCATTTT. It yields the protein CASSTPGTANQPQHF.

This chain uses TRBV4-1 with TRBJ2-7; a possible D gene is TRBD1 (6 bases). Trimming cost V 1 base and J 3 bases, with 22 bases left between them. Germline V gene lookup returns CDR1 MGHRA and CDR2 YSYEKL. This CDR3 has 18 amino acids. The CDR3 DNA reads TGCGCCAGCAGCCAAGGATCGGCCCGGGACATTAAGTTCTACGAGCAGTACTTC. It codes for CASSQGSARDIKFYEQYF.

This rearrangement joins TRBV30 to TRBJ1-4; TRBD1 matches at 8 bases. Per germline, CDR1 GTSNPN and CDR2 SVGIG (reference sequence). V trimming: 2 bases; J trimming: 11 bases; junction bases outside the gene matches: 13. The CDR3 spans 15 residues. This chain's CDR3 is CAWSPIRTGRRKLFF. The CDR3 DNA sequence: TGTGCCTGGAGTCCCATCAGGACAGGGAGGCGGAAACTGTTTTTT. The full variable domain, completed using reference TRBV30 and TRBJ1-4, is SQTIHQWPATLVQPVGSPLSLECTVEGTSNPNLYWYRQAAGRGLQLLFYSVGIGQISSEVPQNLSASRPQDRQFILSSKKLLLSDSGFYLCAWSPIRTGRRKLFFGSGTQLSVL.

CDR3 DNA sequence: TGTGCCAGCTGGGGACTGGAAGAGACCCAGTACTTC. Encoded protein: CASWGLEETQYF. The V gene is TRBV7-9, the J gene TRBJ2-5; D perhaps matches TRBD2 (6 bases). CDR1 SEHNR and CDR2 FQNEAQ come from the germline V gene (reference sequence). V was trimmed by 8 bases and J by 3 bases, leaving 10 bases between them. CDR3 size: 12 residues. Together with reference TRBV7-9 and TRBJ2-5, the CDR3 gives the full variable domain: DTGVSQNPRHKITKRGQNVTFRCDPISEHNRLYWYRQTLGQGPEFLTYFQNEAQLEKSRLLSDRFSAERPKGSFSTLEIQRTEQGDSAMYLCASWGLEETQYFGPGTRLLVL.